The source of this T cell receptor (beta chain) is a study of T cell changes during pregnancy in multiple sclerosis. TCRdb's copy holds only in-frame clones and misses some; the assay was immunoSEQ multiplex PCR. The table lists fewer than 85,000 clones, over 80% of them singletons. CDR1 and CDR2 (germline): SQVTM, ANQGSEA. This CDR3 spans 13 amino acids. This clone has only one observation. Here the sequenced sample was peripheral blood, taken before pregnancy. V and J are TRBV29-1 and TRBJ2-5, with TRBD2 matching 8 bases. TRBJ2-7 explains the end of the DNA better; the J call may be wrong. The TCR sequence derives from a female donor with multiple sclerosis, enrolled in a pregnancy study. The CDR3 reads CSAAGGRGYEQYF. CDR3 sequence (DNA): TGCAGCGCTGCGGGAGGTCGAGGCTACGAGCAGTACTTC.